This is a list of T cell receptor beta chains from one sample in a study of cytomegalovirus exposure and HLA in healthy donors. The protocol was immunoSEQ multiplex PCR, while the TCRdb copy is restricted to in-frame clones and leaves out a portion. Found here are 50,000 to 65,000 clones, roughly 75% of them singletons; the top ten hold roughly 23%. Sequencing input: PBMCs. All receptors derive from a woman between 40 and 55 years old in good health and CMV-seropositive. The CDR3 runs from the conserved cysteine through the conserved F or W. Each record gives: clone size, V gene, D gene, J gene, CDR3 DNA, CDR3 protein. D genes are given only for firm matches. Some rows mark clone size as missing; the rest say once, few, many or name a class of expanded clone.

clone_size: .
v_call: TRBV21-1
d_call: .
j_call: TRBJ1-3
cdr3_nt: TGTGCCAGCAGCAAAGATGGCAGGACAGGGGAATCCGGAAACACCATATATTTT
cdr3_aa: CASSKDGRTGESGNTIYF

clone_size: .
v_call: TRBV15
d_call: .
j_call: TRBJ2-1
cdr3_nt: TGTGCCACCAGCAAAGGGAGCCACAATGAGCAGTTCTTC
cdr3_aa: CATSKGSHNEQFF

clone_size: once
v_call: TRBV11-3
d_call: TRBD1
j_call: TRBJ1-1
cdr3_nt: TGTGCCAGCAGCTTAGAGTGGGACAGGGGAGGGAACACTGAAGCTTTCTTT
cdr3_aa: CASSLEWDRGGNTEAFF

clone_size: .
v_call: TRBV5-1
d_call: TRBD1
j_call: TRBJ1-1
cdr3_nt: TGCGCCAGCAGCCGGACAGGGGGAGACACTGAAGCTTTCTTT
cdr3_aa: CASSRTGGDTEAFF

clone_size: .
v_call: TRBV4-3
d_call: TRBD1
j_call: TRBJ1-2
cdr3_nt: TGCGCCAGCAGCCAAACTGGACAGGGCTCGGGGTATGGCTACACCTTC
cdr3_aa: CASSQTGQGSGYGYTF

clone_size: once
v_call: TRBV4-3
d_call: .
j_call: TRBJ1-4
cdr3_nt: TGCGCCAGCAGCGCCCGGACGGCAGGGGCTAATGAAAAACTGTTTTTT
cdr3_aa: CASSARTAGANEKLFF

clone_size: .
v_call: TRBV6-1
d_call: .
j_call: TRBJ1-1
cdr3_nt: TGTGCCAGCAGTGAACAGGGGCCGAACACTGAAGCTTTCTTT
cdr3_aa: CASSEQGPNTEAFF

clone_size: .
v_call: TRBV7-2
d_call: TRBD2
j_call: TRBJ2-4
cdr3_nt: TGTGCCAGCAGCTTCGGGACTAGCGGAAACATTCAGTACTTC
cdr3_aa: CASSFGTSGNIQYF

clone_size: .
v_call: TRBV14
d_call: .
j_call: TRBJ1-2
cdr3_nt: TGTGCCAGCAGTTCCCGGGCCCCGGGATTCTATGGCTACACCTTC
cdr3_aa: CASSSRAPGFYGYTF

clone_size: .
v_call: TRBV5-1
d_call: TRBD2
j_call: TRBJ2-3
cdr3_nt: TGCGCCAGCAGCTTGGAAGCGGGGGGGCCAGATACGCAGTATTTT
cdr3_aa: CASSLEAGGPDTQYF

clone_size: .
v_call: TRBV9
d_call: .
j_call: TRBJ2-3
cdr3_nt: TGTGCCAGCAGCACCTCCGGGGACTTCTTTCGCACAGATACGCAGTATTTT
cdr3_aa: CASSTSGDFFRTDTQYF

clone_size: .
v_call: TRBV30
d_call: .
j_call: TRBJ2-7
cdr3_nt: TGTGCCTGGAGTGTCCTGCAAGGGGCCGAGCAGTACTTC
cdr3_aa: CAWSVLQGAEQYF

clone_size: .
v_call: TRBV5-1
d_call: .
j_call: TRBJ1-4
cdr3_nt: TGCGCCAGCAGCTCGGGGACACCAAGGGGTAATGAAAAACTGTTTTTT
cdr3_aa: CASSSGTPRGNEKLFF